These 23 T cell receptor beta chains came from one sample sequenced in a study of blood T cell repertoires in COVID-19. Sequencing used immunoSEQ multiplex PCR; TCRdb keeps in-frame clones, though not all of them. The table lists approximately 61,000 clones, about 91% of them singletons. Sequenced material: peripheral blood. Receptors originate from a woman older than 75 with active COVID-19.

V is TRBV2 and J is TRBJ2-3, with D perhaps TRBD2 (6 bases). Germline-derived CDR1 and CDR2 are SNHLY and FYNNEI. The CDR3 totals 14 residues. The V gene lost 11 bases and the J gene lost 0 bases, with 15 bases spanning the gap. Written as DNA, the CDR3 is TGTGCCGGGCGAGGCGGGGTTAGCACAGATACGCAGTATTTT. Residues: CAGRGGVSTDTQYF.

The chain employs TRBV3-1 (or the pseudogene TRBV3-2) and TRBJ2-1; tentatively, D is TRBD2 (5 bases). The CDR3 is 13 amino acids. V dropped 4 bases and J dropped 8 bases, with 12 bases sitting between them. Germline CDR1 reads LGHDT; CDR2 reads YNNKEL (reference sequence). This CDR3 is CASSPGLSDEQFF. CDR3 DNA: TGTGCCAGCAGCCCCGGACTCTCGGATGAGCAGTTCTTC.

The CDR3 sequence: CASSQDGTSGGLETQYF. In DNA, the CDR3 is TGTGCCAGCAGCCAAGATGGGACTAGCGGGGGGTTGGAGACCCAGTACTTC. The chain recombines TRBV4-2 with TRBJ2-5; 15 positions agree with TRBD2. The V and J ends lost 0 bases and 5 bases, in that order; junction bases with no gene match: 4. CDR3 length equals 17 residues. Germline-derived CDR1 and CDR2 are LGHNA and YNFKEQ.

The J gene is TRBJ2-3, the V gene TRBV3-1 (or the pseudogene TRBV3-2); D perhaps matches TRBD2 (6 bases). V was pared by 1 base and J by 2 bases, with 19 bases between. The CDR3 is made up of 18 amino acids. CDR1 is LGHDT, CDR2 YNNKEL, per germline (reference sequence). CDR3: CASSQVGGPGEITDTQYF. Written as DNA, the CDR3 is TGTGCCAGCAGCCAAGTCGGAGGGCCCGGGGAAATCACAGATACGCAGTATTTT.

The chain employs TRBV10-3 and TRBJ2-5, with a tentative D call TRBD2 (5 bases). The germline V gene encodes CDR1 ENHRY and CDR2 SYGVKD. This CDR3 region has 16 residues. The germline V and J ends were trimmed by 5 bases and 5 bases, with 21 bases remaining between them. CDR3 DNA: TGTGCCATCAGTACTGAGAAAGGTTCGGGAACGGAGACCCAGTACTTC. Translation gives CAISTEKGSGTETQYF.

The V and J genes are TRBV7-2 and TRBJ2-7; 12 bases fit TRBD1. This CDR3 is built from 15 residues. V was pared by 4 bases and J by 2 bases, with 3 bases of the junction left unmatched. Germline V CDR1 and CDR2: SGHTA, FQGNSA. The CDR3 is CASSYRDRGPYEQYF. In DNA, the CDR3 is TGTGCCAGCAGCTACCGGGACAGGGGGCCCTACGAGCAGTACTTC. Using reference TRBV7-2 and TRBJ2-7 for the parts outside the CDR3, the full variable domain is GAGVSQSPSNKVTEKGKDVELRCDPISGHTALYWYRQSLGQGLEFLIYFQGNSAPDKSGLPSDRFSAERTGGSVSTLTIQRTQQEDSAVYLCASSYRDRGPYEQYFGPGTRLTVT.

This clone appeared once. The CDR3 nucleotides read TGTGCCAGCAGCTTAGTGGCAGGGAGGGAAAAACTGTTTTTT. Translating gives CASSLVAGREKLFF. This chain connects TRBV7-2 to TRBJ1-4, with D possibly TRBD1 on 5 matching bases. Germline V gene lookup returns CDR1 SGHTA and CDR2 FQGNSA. The CDR3 length is 14 residues. V gave up 1 base and J gave up 8 bases, with 11 bases separating them.

The CDR3 sequence: CSASRPGAYGEKLFF. In DNA form, the CDR3 reads TGCAGTGCTAGTAGGCCAGGGGCTTATGGTGAAAAACTGTTTTTT. This chain connects TRBV20-1 to TRBJ1-4, with D tentatively TRBD1 (6 bases). V was trimmed by 3 bases and J by 7 bases, leaving 18 bases between them. Germline CDR1 DFQATT, CDR2 SNEGSKA (reference sequence). The CDR3 has 15 amino acids.

J is TRBJ2-1 and V is TRBV5-1; TRBD2 matches 7 bases. This CDR3 has 13 residues. The germline CDR1 and CDR2 sequences are SGHRS and YFSETQ. J lost 9 bases, V lost 2 bases, and 5 bases had no gene match. CDR3 residues: CASSLLLAPEQFF. The CDR3, as DNA: TGCGCCAGCAGCTTATTACTAGCGCCTGAGCAGTTCTTC.

The V call is TRBV29-1, the J call TRBJ2-1, with 14 nucleotides matching TRBD2. This CDR3 spans 13 amino acids. Looked up from germline, CDR1 is SQVTM and CDR2 is ANQGSEA. With 6 bases clipped from V and 8 bases from J, the junction kept 3 bases outside the gene matches. The CDR3 here is CSVTSGGAHEQFF. In DNA, the CDR3 is TGCAGCGTGACTAGCGGGGGGGCCCATGAGCAGTTCTTC.

This chain connects TRBV5-1 to TRBJ2-3; 8 bases are a match to TRBD1. This CDR3 has 15 residues. V shed 4 bases and J 5 bases; nucleotides not matched to a gene: 9. Germline CDR1 and CDR2: SGHRS and YFSETQ. In DNA, the CDR3 is TGCGCCAGCAGCCCCCGGCAAACAGGGGGAGATACGCAGTATTTT. Translating gives CASSPRQTGGDTQYF.

This chain joins TRBV10-3 and TRBJ2-3; 10 nucleotides line up with TRBD2. CDR3 length equals 15 residues. The V gene's germline CDR1 is ENHRY and CDR2 SYGVKD. V lost 6 bases and J lost 6; bases outside the gene matches: 9. The CDR3: CAIRSSGGNFDTQYF. In DNA, the CDR3 is TGTGCCATCAGAAGTAGCGGGGGGAACTTCGATACGCAGTATTTT.

A few counts support this clone. V usage is TRBV3-1 (or the pseudogene TRBV3-2) and J usage is TRBJ1-1; D is perhaps TRBD1 (5 bases). The ends were cut back, 4 bases at V and 1 base at J, with 10 bases in the middle. Germline lookup yields CDR1 LGHDT and CDR2 YNNKEL (reference sequence). This CDR3 spans 14 amino acids. CDR3 coding DNA: TGTGCCAGCAGCCTCCGTGACAGGAACACTGAAGCTTTCTTT. It is translated as CASSLRDRNTEAFF.

This rearrangement joins TRBV5-1 to TRBJ1-2; no clear D. The V end was cut by 0 bases, the J end by 6 bases, with 9 bases between. The germline V gene encodes CDR1 SGHRS and CDR2 YFSETQ. The CDR3 is made up of 13 amino acids. The CDR3 region has the DNA TGCGCCAGCAGCTTGGCCGAACAGAATGGCTACACCTTC. The encoded protein is CASSLAEQNGYTF. Combining the CDR3 with reference TRBV5-1 and TRBJ1-2 gives the whole variable domain KAGVTQTPRYLIKTRGQQVTLSCSPISGHRSVSWYQQTPGQGLQFLFEYFSETQRNKGNFPGRFSGRQFSNSRSEMNVSTLELGDSALYLCASSLAEQNGYTFGSGTRLTVV.

A single count supports this clone. The chain joins TRBV29-1 to TRBJ2-1, with D possibly matching TRBD1 (6 bases). CDR1 and CDR2 from the germline V gene are SQVTM and ANQGSEA. The V and J ends lost 2 bases and 0 bases respectively, with 8 bases between them. The CDR3 totals 14 residues. The DNA for the CDR3 is TGCAGCGTTGAAACAGGGTTCTCCTACAATGAGCAGTTCTTC. The encoded protein is CSVETGFSYNEQFF.

This rearrangement joins TRBV19 to TRBJ1-5; no definite D call. Trimming took 3 bases from V and 0 from J, leaving 6 bases between them. CDR3 length: 14 residues. Germline lookup yields CDR1 LNHDA and CDR2 SQIVND (reference sequence). CDR3 region: CASSIEYSNQPQHF. For the CDR3, the DNA is TGTGCCAGTAGTATCGAGTATAGCAATCAGCCCCAGCATTTT.

On this clone: The junction differs from germline at one of its ends, possibly a read error. The V and J genes are TRBV13 and TRBJ1-4, with 7 bases lining up with TRBD1. This CDR3 has 15 amino acids. In germline, CDR1 is PRHDT, CDR2 FYEKMQ (reference sequence). For the CDR3, the DNA is TGTGCCAGCAGCCTAGGGGACAGTGATAATGAAAAACTGTTTTTT. It translates to CASSLGDSDNEKLFF.

J is TRBJ2-2 and V is TRBV5-1; 7 bases fit TRBD2. V lost 2 bases, J lost 5 bases, and 3 bases stayed unmatched. The CDR3 has 14 residues. The germline V gene has CDR1 SGHRS and CDR2 YFSETQ. CDR3: CASSFAGETGELFF. CDR3 DNA sequence: TGCGCCAGCAGCTTCGCGGGGGAGACCGGGGAGCTGTTTTTT.

The rearrangement uses TRBV7-2 and TRBJ1-2, with no clear D. Germline-derived CDR1 and CDR2 are SGHTA and FQGNSA. With 1 base removed from V and 4 bases from J, the gap between germline ends came to 10 bases. This CDR3 is 14 amino acids long. CDR3 in DNA: TGTGCCAGCAGCTTAGGAGCCATCCCCTATGGCTACACCTTC. As protein: CASSLGAIPYGYTF.

This clone was picked up one time. The chain carries TRBV5-1 and TRBJ2-5; 7 nucleotides match TRBD2. The length of the CDR3 is 14 residues. Looked up from germline, CDR1 is SGHRS and CDR2 is YFSETQ. Germline trimming cut 5 bases from V and 5 bases from J; bases unmatched to any gene: 9. The CDR3 DNA reads as TGCGCCAGCAGGACGACGGCGGGGGAGGAGACCCAGTACTTC. Protein product: CASRTTAGEETQYF.

This chain joins TRBV11-2 and TRBJ2-1; 10 positions agree with TRBD1. The germline CDR1 and CDR2 sequences are SGHAT and FQNNGV. Trimming took 5 bases from V and 2 from J; bases not matched to a gene: 3. This CDR3 is 15 amino acids long. CDR3 region: CASSPGTGAYNEQFF. The CDR3 DNA follows: TGTGCCAGCAGCCCCGGGACAGGGGCCTACAATGAGCAGTTCTTC.

This clone was recorded only once. This sequence joins TRBV5-6 and TRBJ2-3; a possible D gene is TRBD2 (5 bases). The CDR3 extends over 16 amino acids. Germline assignment: CDR1 SGHDT and CDR2 YYEEEE. The V end was cut by 2 bases, the J end by 1 base, with 14 bases between. The CDR3: CASSFQGRTRTDTQYF. In DNA form, the CDR3 reads TGTGCCAGCAGCTTCCAAGGAAGGACTCGCACAGATACGCAGTATTTT.

This chain links TRBV5-1 with TRBJ2-1; 11 bases align to TRBD2. Germline trimming cut 0 bases from V and 8 bases from J; bases unmatched to any gene: 7. Germline values: CDR1 SGHRS, CDR2 YFSETQ. CDR3 length: 16 residues. The CDR3 nucleotides are TGCGCCAGCAGCTTGGTTGGTAGCGGGGGGGCACATGAGCAGTTCTTC. It yields the protein CASSLVGSGGAHEQFF. The variable domain in full, with the rest retrieved from reference TRBV5-1 and TRBJ2-1, is KAGVTQTPRYLIKTRGQQVTLSCSPISGHRSVSWYQQTPGQGLQFLFEYFSETQRNKGNFPGRFSGRQFSNSRSEMNVSTLELGDSALYLCASSLVGSGGAHEQFFGPGTRLTVL.